The clone carrying this T cell receptor beta chain was counted a few times. The CDR3 totals 16 residues. The V segment lost 1 base and the J segment 7 bases; nucleotides outside the gene matches: 7. Germline-derived CDR1 and CDR2 are SGHAT and FQNNGV. The data originate from a study of blood T cell repertoires in COVID-19. For the study at large: COVID-19 samples collected from the United States, Italy and Spain covered acute and convalescent phases. In each case, the material was cDNA or gDNA derived from T cells, B-cell-depleted T cells, or PBMCs.

Per the original data handling: Amplification with reference gene primers provided the estimates of nucleated cell counts. Profiled with immunoSEQ multiplex PCR; TCRdb holds only in-frame clones, not every one. The V and J calls and the clone size are those of that table, but D and trimming were determined from the DNA. Of 130,000 to 150,000 clones listed, roughly 80% are singletons. This TCR derives from a woman of 80 years or more with acute or convalescent COVID-19. The chain employs TRBV11-2 and TRBJ1-6, with 7 bases lining up with TRBD1. Sequences were obtained from peripheral blood. CDR3 DNA: TGTGCCAGCAGCTTAGTGCCACAGGGGAGGAATTCACCCCTCCACTTT. This codes for CASSLVPQGRNSPLHF.